This T cell receptor (beta chain) was identified in a study of T cell clones after liver transplantation. Turning to the study itself: HCV positivity affected three of eight recipients; the rest lacked autoimmune or viral indications. Draws occurred before transplant, before withdrawal, and after complete or failed withdrawal.

Thawed unstimulated PBMCs were FACS-sorted by CD3, CD4 and CD8 into two populations. Trimming shortened V by 1 base and J by 6 bases, and 16 bases separated the two germline ends. Germline CDR1 and CDR2: MNHEY and SVGAGI. The CDR3 is 15 residues long. The assay was immunoSEQ multiplex PCR, and TCRdb's table has in-frame clones only and misses some. Of over 45,000 clones detected, approximately 71% appear once; the ten largest clones hold 9.9%. The gene calls are TRBV6-5 and TRBJ2-7, with a tentative D call TRBD1 (5 bases). The TCR was taken from a human patient who received a liver transplant. Some T cells may be the graft donor's. The sequenced sample was CD4+ T cells from blood, obtained approximately 54 months after liver transplant. The DNA for the CDR3 is TGTGCCAGCAGTTACTGGACGCCAGGGAAAGGCGAGCAGTACTTC. Translation: CASSYWTPGKGEQYF.